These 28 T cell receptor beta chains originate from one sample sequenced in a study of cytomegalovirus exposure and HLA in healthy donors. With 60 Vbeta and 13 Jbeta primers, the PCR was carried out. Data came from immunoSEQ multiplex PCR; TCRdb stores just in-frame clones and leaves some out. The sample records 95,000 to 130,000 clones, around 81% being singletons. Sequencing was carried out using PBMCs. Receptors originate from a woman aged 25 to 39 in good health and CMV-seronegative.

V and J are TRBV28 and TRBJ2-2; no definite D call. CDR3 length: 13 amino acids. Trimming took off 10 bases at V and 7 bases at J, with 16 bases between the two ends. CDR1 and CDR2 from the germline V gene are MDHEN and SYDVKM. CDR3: CATQLIDNGELFF. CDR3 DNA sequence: TGTGCCACCCAACTAATTGATAACGGGGAGCTGTTTTTT.

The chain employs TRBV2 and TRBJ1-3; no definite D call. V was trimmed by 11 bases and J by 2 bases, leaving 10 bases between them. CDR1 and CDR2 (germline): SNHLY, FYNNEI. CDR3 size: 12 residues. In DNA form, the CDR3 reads TGTGCCCAAAGAGCCCCTGGAAACACCATATATTTT. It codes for CAQRAPGNTIYF.

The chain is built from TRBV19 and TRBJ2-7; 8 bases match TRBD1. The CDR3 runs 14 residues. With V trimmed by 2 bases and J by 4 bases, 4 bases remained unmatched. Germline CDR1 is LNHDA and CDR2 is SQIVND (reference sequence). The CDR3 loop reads CASSITGGLYEQYF. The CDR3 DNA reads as TGTGCCAGTAGTATAACAGGGGGTCTGTACGAGCAGTACTTC.

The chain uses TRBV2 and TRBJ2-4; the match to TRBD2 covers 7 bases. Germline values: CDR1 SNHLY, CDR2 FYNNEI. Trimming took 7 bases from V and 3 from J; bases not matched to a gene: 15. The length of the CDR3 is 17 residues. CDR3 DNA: TGTGCCAGCATTACTTGGGGCTCAGGGAGGGTCAAAAACATTCAGTACTTC. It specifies CASITWGSGRVKNIQYF.

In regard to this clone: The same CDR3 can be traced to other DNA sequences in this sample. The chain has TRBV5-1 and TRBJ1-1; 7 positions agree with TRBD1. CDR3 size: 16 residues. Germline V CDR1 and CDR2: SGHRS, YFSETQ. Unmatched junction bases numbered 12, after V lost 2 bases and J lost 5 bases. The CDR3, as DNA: TGCGCCAGCAGCTTTAGTGTAGGGGGCGCGGGTACTGAAGCTTTCTTT. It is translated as CASSFSVGGAGTEAFF.

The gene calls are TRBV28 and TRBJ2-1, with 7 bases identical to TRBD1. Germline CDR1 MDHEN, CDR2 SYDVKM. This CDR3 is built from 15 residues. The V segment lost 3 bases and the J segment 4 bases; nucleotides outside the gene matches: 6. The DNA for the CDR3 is TGTGCCAGCAGTTTTCCCGACAGGGCGTACAATGAGCAGTTCTTC. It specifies CASSFPDRAYNEQFF.

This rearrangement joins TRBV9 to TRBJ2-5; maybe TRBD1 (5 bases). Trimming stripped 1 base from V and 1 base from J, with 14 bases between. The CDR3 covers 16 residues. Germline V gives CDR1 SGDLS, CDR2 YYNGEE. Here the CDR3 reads CASSVPSTDTQETQYF. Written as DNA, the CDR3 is TGTGCCAGCAGCGTACCCTCGACAGACACCCAAGAGACCCAGTACTTC.

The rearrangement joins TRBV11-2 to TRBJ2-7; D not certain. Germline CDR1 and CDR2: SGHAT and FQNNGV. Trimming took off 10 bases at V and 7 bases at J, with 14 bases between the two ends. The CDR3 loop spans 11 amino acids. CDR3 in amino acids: CATAAEREQYF. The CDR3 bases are TGTGCCACCGCGGCCGAACGGGAGCAGTACTTC.

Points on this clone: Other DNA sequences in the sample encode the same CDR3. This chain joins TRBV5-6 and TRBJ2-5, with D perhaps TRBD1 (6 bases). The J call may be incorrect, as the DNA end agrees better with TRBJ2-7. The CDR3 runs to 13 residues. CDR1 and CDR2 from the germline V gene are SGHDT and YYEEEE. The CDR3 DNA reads TGTGCCAGCAGCTTAACAGGGAGATACGAGCAGTACTTC. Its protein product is CASSLTGRYEQYF.

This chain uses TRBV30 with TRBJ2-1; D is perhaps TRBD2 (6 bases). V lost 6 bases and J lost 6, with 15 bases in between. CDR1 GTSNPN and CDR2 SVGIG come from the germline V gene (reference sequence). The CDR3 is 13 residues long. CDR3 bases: TGTGCCTGTCAGACTAGACGCCCCAATGAGCAGTTCTTC. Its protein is CACQTRRPNEQFF.

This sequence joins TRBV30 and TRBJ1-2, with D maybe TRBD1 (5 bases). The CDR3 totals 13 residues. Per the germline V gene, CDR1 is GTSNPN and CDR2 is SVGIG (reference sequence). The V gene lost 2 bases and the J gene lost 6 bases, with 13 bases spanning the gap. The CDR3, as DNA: TGTGCCTGGAGTCCATCCGGGGGAAATGGCTACACCTTC. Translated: CAWSPSGGNGYTF.

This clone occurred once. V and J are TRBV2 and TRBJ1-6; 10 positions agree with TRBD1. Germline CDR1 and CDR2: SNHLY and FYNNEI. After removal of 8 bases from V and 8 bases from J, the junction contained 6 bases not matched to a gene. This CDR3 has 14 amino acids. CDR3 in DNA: TGTGCCAGCCGAGCTGGACAGGGGGATTCACCCCTCCACTTT. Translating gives CASRAGQGDSPLHF.

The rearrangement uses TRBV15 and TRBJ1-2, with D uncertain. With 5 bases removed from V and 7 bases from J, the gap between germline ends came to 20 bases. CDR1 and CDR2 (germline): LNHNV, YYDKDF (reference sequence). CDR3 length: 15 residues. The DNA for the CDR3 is TGTGCCACCAGCTTCCCCTTCGGCGAGGGAATTGGCTACACCTTC. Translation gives CATSFPFGEGIGYTF. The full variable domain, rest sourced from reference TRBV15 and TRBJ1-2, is DAMVIQNPRYQVTQFGKPVTLSCSQTLNHNVMYWYQQKSSQAPKLLFHYYDKDFNNEADTPDNFQSRRPNTSFCFLDIRSPGLGDTAMYLCATSFPFGEGIGYTFGSGTRLTVV.

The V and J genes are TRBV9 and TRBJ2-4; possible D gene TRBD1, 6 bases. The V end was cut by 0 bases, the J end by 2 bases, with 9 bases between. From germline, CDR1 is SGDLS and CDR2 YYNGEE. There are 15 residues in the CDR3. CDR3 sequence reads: CASSVAGQTKNIQYF. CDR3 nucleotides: TGTGCCAGCAGCGTAGCGGGACAAACCAAAAACATTCAGTACTTC.

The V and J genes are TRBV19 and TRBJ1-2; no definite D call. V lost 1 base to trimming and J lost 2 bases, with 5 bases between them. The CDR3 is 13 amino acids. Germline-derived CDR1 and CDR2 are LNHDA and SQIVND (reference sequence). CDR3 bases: TGTGCCAGTAGTATAGGGAGCAACTATGGCTACACCTTC. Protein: CASSIGSNYGYTF.

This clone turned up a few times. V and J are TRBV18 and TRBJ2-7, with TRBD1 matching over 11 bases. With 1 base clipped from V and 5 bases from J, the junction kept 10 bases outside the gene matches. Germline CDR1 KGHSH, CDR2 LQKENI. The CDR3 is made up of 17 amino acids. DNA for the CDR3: TGTGCCAGCTCACCACTACCAGGGGGGGGACAGGGGGACGAGCAGTACTTC. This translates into CASSPLPGGGQGDEQYF.

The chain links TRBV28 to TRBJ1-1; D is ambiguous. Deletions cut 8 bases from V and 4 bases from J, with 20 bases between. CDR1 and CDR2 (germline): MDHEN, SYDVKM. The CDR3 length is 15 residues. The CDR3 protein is CASRTFVLRSTEAFF. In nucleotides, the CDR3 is TGTGCCAGCCGAACGTTCGTCCTAAGGAGCACTGAAGCTTTCTTT.

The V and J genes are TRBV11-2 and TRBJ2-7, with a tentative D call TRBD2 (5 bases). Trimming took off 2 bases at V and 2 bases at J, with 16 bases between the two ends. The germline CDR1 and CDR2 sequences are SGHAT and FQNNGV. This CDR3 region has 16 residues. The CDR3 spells CASSLRGGGAAYEQYF. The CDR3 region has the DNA TGTGCCAGCAGCTTACGGGGTGGAGGAGCCGCCTACGAGCAGTACTTC.

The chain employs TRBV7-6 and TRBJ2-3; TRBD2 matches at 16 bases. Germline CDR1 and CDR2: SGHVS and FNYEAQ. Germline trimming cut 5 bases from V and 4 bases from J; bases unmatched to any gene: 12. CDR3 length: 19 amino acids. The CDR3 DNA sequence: TGTGCCAGCAGCCCGGGACTAGCGGGAGGGCCCGAGGAAGCAGATACGCAGTATTTT. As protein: CASSPGLAGGPEEADTQYF.

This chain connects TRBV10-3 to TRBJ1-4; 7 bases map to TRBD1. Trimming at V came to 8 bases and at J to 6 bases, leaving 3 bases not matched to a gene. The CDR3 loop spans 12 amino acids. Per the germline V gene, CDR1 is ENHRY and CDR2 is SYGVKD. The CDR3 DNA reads TGTGCCATCTCGCAGGGGGATGAAAAACTGTTTTTT. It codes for CAISQGDEKLFF.

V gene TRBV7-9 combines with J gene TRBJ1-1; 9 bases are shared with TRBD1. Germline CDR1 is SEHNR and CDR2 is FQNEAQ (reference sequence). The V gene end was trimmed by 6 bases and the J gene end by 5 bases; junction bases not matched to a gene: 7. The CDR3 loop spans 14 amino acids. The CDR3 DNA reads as TGTGCCAGCAGTTTACAGGGGGCAAATACTGAAGCTTTCTTT. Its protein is CASSLQGANTEAFF.

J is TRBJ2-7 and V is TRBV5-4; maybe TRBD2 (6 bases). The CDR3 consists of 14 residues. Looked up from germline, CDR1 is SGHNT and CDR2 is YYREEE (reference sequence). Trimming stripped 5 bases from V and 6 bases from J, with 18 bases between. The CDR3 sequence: CASSYAGTSPEQYF. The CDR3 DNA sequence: TGTGCCAGCAGTTACGCCGGGACTTCCCCCGAGCAGTACTTC.

The chain's CDR3 is CASSEAGGDQPQHF. The CDR3 bases are TGTGCCAGCAGCGAGGCAGGGGGTGACCAGCCCCAGCATTTT. The J gene is TRBJ1-5, the V gene TRBV6-1; TRBD1 matches at 7 bases. V lost 6 bases, J lost 7 bases, and 9 bases stayed unmatched. From germline, CDR1 is MNHNS and CDR2 SASEGT. The CDR3 runs 14 residues.

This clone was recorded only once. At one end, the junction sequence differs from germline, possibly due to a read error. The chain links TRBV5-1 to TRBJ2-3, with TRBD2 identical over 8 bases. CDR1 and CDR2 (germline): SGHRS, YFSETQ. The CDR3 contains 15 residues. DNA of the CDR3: TGCGCCGGCAGCTTGACGGCGGGAGGTTCAGATACGCAGTATTTT. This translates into CAGSLTAGGSDTQYF. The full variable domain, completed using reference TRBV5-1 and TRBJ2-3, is KAGVTQTPRYLIKTRGQQVTLSCSPISGHRSVSWYQQTPGQGLQFLFEYFSETQRNKGNFPGRFSGRQFSNSRSEMNVSTLELGDSALYLCAGSLTAGGSDTQYFGPGTRLTVL.

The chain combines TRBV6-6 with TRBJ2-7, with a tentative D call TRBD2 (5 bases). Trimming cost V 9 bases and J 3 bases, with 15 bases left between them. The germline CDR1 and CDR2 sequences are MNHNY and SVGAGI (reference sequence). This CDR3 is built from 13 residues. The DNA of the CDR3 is TGTGCCAGTGCGCCAGCGGATATCTACGAGCAGTACTTC. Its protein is CASAPADIYEQYF.

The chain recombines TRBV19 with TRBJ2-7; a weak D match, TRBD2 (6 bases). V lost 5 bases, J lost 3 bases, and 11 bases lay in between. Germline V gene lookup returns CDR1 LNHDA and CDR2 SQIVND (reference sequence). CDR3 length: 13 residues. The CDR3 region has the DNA TGTGCCAGTAGTCTTAGCGGTGGCTACGAGCAGTACTTC. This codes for CASSLSGGYEQYF. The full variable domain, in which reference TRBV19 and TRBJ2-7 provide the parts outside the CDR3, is DGGITQSPKYLFRKEGQNVTLSCEQNLNHDAMYWYRQDPGQGLRLIYYSQIVNDFQKGDIAEGYSVSREKKESFPLTVTSAQKNPTAFYLCASSLSGGYEQYFGPGTRLTVT.

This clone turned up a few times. The CDR3 bases are TGCGCCAGCAGCCAATGGGGGGGCAGCACAGATACGCAGTATTTT. Its translation is CASSQWGGSTDTQYF. The V gene is TRBV5-1, the J gene TRBJ2-3, with a possible D match to TRBD2 (7 bases). The V end was cut by 4 bases, the J end by 0 bases, with 12 bases between. This CDR3 region has 15 residues. Germline V lookup: CDR1 SGHRS, CDR2 YFSETQ.

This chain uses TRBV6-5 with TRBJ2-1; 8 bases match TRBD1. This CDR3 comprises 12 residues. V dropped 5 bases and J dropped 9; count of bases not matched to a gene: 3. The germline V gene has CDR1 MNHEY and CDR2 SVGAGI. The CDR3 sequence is CASSIQGGEQFF. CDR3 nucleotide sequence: TGTGCCAGCAGTATACAGGGGGGTGAGCAGTTCTTC.